This T cell receptor beta chain emerged from a study of cytomegalovirus exposure and HLA in healthy donors. Notes on the study in general: Associated with HLA alleles at 0.05 false discovery rate in a later analysis were about 17,000 TCR beta sequences.

The primer mix had 60 Vbeta and 13 Jbeta primers. Sequencing used immunoSEQ multiplex PCR; TCRdb keeps in-frame clones, though not all of them. The sample has roughly 120,000 clones, over 75% seen once. The donors were healthy bone marrow donors. This donor's CMV serostatus went unrecorded. Details on this clone: The antigen remains unidentified.

There are 15 residues in the CDR3. V dropped 4 bases and J dropped 3 bases, with 15 bases sitting between them. Germline V lookup: CDR1 ENHRY, CDR2 SYGVKD. The chain recombines TRBV10-3 with TRBJ1-1; perhaps TRBD1 as D (5 bases). This clonotype originated in a human donor in good health. Sequences were obtained from PBMCs. This CDR3 is CAISADGAGYTEAFF. The DNA for the CDR3 is TGTGCCATCAGTGCGGACGGGGCGGGATACACTGAAGCTTTCTTT.